The T cell receptor beta chain described here comes from a study of blood T cell repertoires in COVID-19. The overall study: There were acute and convalescent COVID-19 samples, and they came from the United States, Italy and Spain. Sources were T cells, B-cell-depleted T cells, or PBMCs; the material itself was cDNA or gDNA.

In the original processing: Amplification of reference gene primers provided the estimated nucleated cell counts. Clones were read by immunoSEQ multiplex PCR, and TCRdb kept only the in-frame ones, dropping some. The D gene and trimming were derived from the DNA, and the V and J assignments and clone size from that table. The data contain under 300,000 clones, roughly 80% of them seen just once; the ten biggest clones take up approximately 9%. The CDR3 extends over 14 amino acids. The V gene lost 4 bases and the J gene lost 3 bases, with 9 bases spanning the gap. From germline, CDR1 is SNHLY and CDR2 FYNNEI.

The rearrangement joins TRBV2 to TRBJ2-2; D unresolved. The source is a woman aged 50 to 60 who had recovered from COVID-19. The sequencing sample was made of peripheral blood. CDR3 protein: CASSVSGYTGELFF. The DNA for the CDR3 is TGTGCCAGCAGTGTTTCGGGTTACACCGGGGAGCTGTTTTTT.